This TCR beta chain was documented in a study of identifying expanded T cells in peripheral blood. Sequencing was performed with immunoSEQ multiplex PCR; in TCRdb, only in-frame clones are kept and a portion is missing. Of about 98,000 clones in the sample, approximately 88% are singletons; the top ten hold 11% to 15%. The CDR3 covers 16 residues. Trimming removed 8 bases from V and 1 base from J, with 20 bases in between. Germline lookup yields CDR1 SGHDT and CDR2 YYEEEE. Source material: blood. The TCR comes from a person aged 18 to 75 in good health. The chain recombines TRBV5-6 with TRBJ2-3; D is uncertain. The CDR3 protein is CASALDLGPRTDTQYF. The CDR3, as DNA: TGTGCCAGTGCCCTAGATCTAGGGCCCCGCACAGATACGCAGTATTTT.